This TCR beta chain was recovered during a study of graft-versus-host responses after intestinal transplantation. Study-wide context: Among the recipients, transplants were multivisceral, liver-intestinal, or isolated intestinal. The study's findings and limits: Declines in HvG clones occurring early post-transplant were associated with peak circulating GvH clone levels. Recipient marrow held GvH clones, some first seen in ileum or blood.

V was trimmed by 3 bases and J by 7 bases, leaving 10 bases between them. This CDR3 spans 13 amino acids. From germline, CDR1 is MNHNS and CDR2 SASEGT. Comments on this clone: The antigen remains undetermined.

Here immunoSEQ multiplex PCR was the method, and the copy in TCRdb shows in-frame clones only, minus some. Of under 90,000 clones in the sample, almost 90% were seen once. The receptor was derived from a human donor who was the organ donor for an intestinal transplant. This specimen was unstimulated CD8+ T cells sorted from spleen or lymph node cells, taken before transplant. This sequence joins TRBV6-1 and TRBJ1-3; D not certain. The CDR3 spells CASSERVRNTIYF. CDR3 sequence (DNA): TGTGCCAGCAGTGAGAGGGTCCGTAACACCATATATTTT.